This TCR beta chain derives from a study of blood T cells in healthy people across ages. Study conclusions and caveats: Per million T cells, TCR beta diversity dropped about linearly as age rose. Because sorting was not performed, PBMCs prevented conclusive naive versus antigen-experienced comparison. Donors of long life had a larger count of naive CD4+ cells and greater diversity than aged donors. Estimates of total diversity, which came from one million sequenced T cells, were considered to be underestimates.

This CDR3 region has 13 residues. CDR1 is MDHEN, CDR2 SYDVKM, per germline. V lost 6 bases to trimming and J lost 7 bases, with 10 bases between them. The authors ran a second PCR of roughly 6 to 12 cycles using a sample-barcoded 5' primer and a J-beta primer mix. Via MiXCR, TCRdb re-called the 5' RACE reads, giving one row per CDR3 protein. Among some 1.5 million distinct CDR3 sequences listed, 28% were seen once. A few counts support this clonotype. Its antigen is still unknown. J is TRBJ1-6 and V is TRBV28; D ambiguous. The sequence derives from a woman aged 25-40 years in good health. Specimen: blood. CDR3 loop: CASSPQPNSPLHF. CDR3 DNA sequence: TGTGCCAGCAGCCCTCAGCCGAATTCACCCCTCCACTTT.